Listed here are 15 T cell receptor beta chains from one sample, sequenced in a study of CD8+CD57+ T cells in acquired aplastic anemia. Previously, flow cytometry had revealed CD8+CD57+ cell expansion in the patients chosen for sequencing. Genomic DNA acted as the template from which TCR beta VDJ combination and CDR3 sequence profiling were carried out. Via MiXCR, TCRdb re-called the reads, giving one row per CDR3 protein. This sample has hundreds of thousands of distinct CDR3 sequences, with 82% found just once. The sequencing sample was made of sorted CD4+, CD8+, or CD8+CD57+ T cells (not recorded which) from PBMCs. The receptors originated from a human donor with aplastic anemia.

The rearrangement links TRBV7-3 to TRBJ2-5; 10 bases agree with TRBD2. V shed 3 bases and J 4 bases; nucleotides not matched to a gene: 8. This CDR3 comprises 16 residues. Germline CDR1 is SGHTA and CDR2 is FQGTGA. The CDR3: CASSFPVAGGLETQYF. The CDR3 DNA reads as TGTGCCAGCAGCTTCCCCGTAGCGGGGGGATTAGAGACCCAGTACTTC. The full variable domain, its missing parts supplied by reference TRBV7-3 and TRBJ2-5, is GAGVSQTPSNKVTEKGKYVELRCDPISGHTALYWYRQSLGQGPEFLIYFQGTGAADDSGLPNDRFFAVRPEGSVSTLKIQRTERGDSAVYLCASSFPVAGGLETQYFGPGTRLLVL.

As for this clonotype: Germline and junction disagree at one end, which may indicate a read error. J is TRBJ2-7 and V is TRBV15, with a possible D match to TRBD2 (5 bases). The CDR3 is made up of 14 amino acids. Germline-derived CDR1 and CDR2 are LNHNV and YYDKDF (reference sequence). The CDR3 here is CPTGSGRKQYAQYF. CDR3 DNA: TGTCCCACCGGCAGCGGCCGCAAGCAATACGCGCAGTACTTC.

This sequence joins TRBV5-5 and TRBJ1-1, with D maybe TRBD1 (6 bases). The CDR3 length is 15 residues. Germline V gene data show CDR1 as SGHKS and CDR2 as YYEKEE (reference sequence). Trimming took 2 bases from V and 1 from J, leaving 12 bases between them. The CDR3 protein is CASSFGLTGNTEAFF. CDR3 nucleotide sequence: TGTGCCAGCAGCTTCGGGCTGACAGGGAACACTGAAGCTTTCTTT.

A word on this clonotype: Sequence at one end of the junction differs from germline and may be a read error. This sequence joins TRBV2 and TRBJ2-3, with unresolved D. There are 13 residues in the CDR3. From germline, CDR1 is SNHLY and CDR2 FYNNEI. Here the CDR3 reads CASGHGVTDTQNF. The CDR3, as DNA: TGTGCCAGCGGCCACGGCGTCACAGATACGCAGAACTTT. The full variable domain, with the rest looked up from reference TRBV2 and TRBJ2-3, is EPEVTQTPSHQVTQMGQEVILRCVPISNHLYFYWYRQILGQKVEFLVSFYNNEISEKSEIFDDQFSVERPDGSNFTLKIRSTKLEDSAMYFCASGHGVTDTQNFGPGTRLTVL.

This clonotype was counted between two and nine times. The chain combines TRBV11-2 with TRBJ1-2, with D unresolved. The CDR3 has 12 residues. V lost 8 bases and J 4 bases, leaving 11 bases between the germline ends. CDR1 and CDR2 (germline): SGHAT, FQNNGV. The CDR3 loop is CASGQETYGYTF. The CDR3 DNA is TGTGCCAGCGGTCAGGAAACCTATGGCTACACCTTC. Combining the CDR3 with reference TRBV11-2 and TRBJ1-2 gives the whole variable domain EAGVAQSPRYKIIEKRQSVAFWCNPISGHATLYWYQQILGQGPKLLIQFQNNGVVDDSQLPKDRFSAERLKGVDSTLKIQPAKLEDSAVYLCASGQETYGYTFGSGTRLTVV.

In regard to this clonotype: The junction shows a germline mismatch at one end, possibly a read error. J is TRBJ2-3 and V is TRBV7-9, with D perhaps given as TRBD1 or TRBD2 (6 bases each). This CDR3 contains 13 residues. Germline V lookup: CDR1 SEHNR, CDR2 FQNEAQ (reference sequence). The CDR3 reads CATGDGGTRKEYF. The DNA for the CDR3 is TGTGCCACCGGGGACGGGGGCACAAGGAAGGAGTATTTC.

The chain's CDR3 is CASSLVPGGLALGYEQYV. The CDR3, as DNA: TGTGCCAGCAGCTTAGTACCCGGGGGGCTGGCTCTTGGATACGAGCAGTACGTC. V gene TRBV7-9 combines with J gene TRBJ2-7; tentatively, D is TRBD2 (7 bases). Trimming pared 1 base from V and 4 bases from J, leaving 23 bases between. This CDR3 region has 18 residues. The germline gives CDR1 SEHNR, CDR2 FQNEAQ (reference sequence).

With respect to this clonotype: The CDR3 ends on some other residue instead of the conserved phenylalanine or tryptophan, so this is likely a read error. Because the CDR3's place on the DNA is in doubt, the DNA is left out and the CDR3 is given as listed by TCRdb. This sequence joins TRBV7-9 and TRBJ2-3; TRBD1, as called in the table, went unchecked against the DNA. Germline-derived CDR1 and CDR2 are SEHNR and FQNEAQ (reference sequence). Termini included, the CDR3 measures 13 amino acids. CDR3 protein: CASSVDGPRGQYN.

This clonotype was detected only once. Because it lacks the conserved phenylalanine or tryptophan at the end, this CDR3 is likely a read error. It is unclear where the CDR3 begins or ends on the DNA, so no DNA is shown, and the CDR3 is as TCRdb lists it. The V call is TRBV7-2, the J call TRBJ2-3; TRBD1 is taken as the D call from the table, unchecked against the DNA. The CDR3 spans 13 amino acids, including both terminal residues. Germline loops: CDR1 SGHTA, CDR2 FQGNSA. The CDR3 is CASSDGGTAETQY.

There are a few counts of this clonotype. The chain recombines TRBV7-9 with TRBJ2-7; D not certain. Per the germline V gene, CDR1 is SEHNR and CDR2 is FQNEAQ (reference sequence). CDR3 size: 12 residues. V was cut by 2 bases and J by 6 bases, with 8 bases left in between. This chain's CDR3 is CASSLLGPEQYF. The DNA of the CDR3 is TGTGCCAGCAGCTTACTGGGCCCCGAGCAGTACTTC.

This chain joins TRBV5-4 and TRBJ1-1, with TRBD1 matching 7 bases. V trimming: 2 bases; J trimming: 3 bases; junction bases outside the gene matches: 7. Germline CDR1 reads SGHNT; CDR2 reads YYREEE (reference sequence). The CDR3 is 15 residues long. In DNA form, the CDR3 reads TGTGCCAGCAGCTTTGATCTAGGGGGCCACACTGAAGCTTTCTTT. This encodes CASSFDLGGHTEAFF.

With respect to this clonotype: Compared with germline, one end of the junction differs, possibly owing to a read error. J is TRBJ2-3 and V is TRBV2; 7 bases match TRBD2. The CDR3 sequence is 13 residues long. The germline CDR1 and CDR2 sequences are SNHLY and FYNNEI. The CDR3 sequence: CSSGDRSTDTQYF. The CDR3 DNA is TGCAGCAGCGGGGACCGGAGCACAGATACGCAGTATTTT.

This chain uses TRBV7-9 with TRBJ2-3; TRBD2 agrees at 9 bases. This CDR3 is 15 amino acids long. The ends lost 1 base at V and 13 bases at J; junction bases unmatched: 12. Germline lookup yields CDR1 SEHNR and CDR2 FQNEAQ (reference sequence). The CDR3 region is CASSLERSGGSDEYF. Here the CDR3 DNA reads TGTGCCAGCAGCTTAGAAAGAAGCGGGGGGAGCGATGAGTATTTT.

The chain carries TRBV11-3 and TRBJ2-1; possibly TRBD2 for D (6 bases). Germline loops: CDR1 SGHNT, CDR2 YENEEA. The CDR3 spans 15 residues. V lost 5 bases, J lost 3 bases, and 14 bases lay in between. In nucleotides, the CDR3 is TGTGCCAGCAGCATAGCTAGGGGAGGCTACAATGAGCAGTTCTTC. Translated: CASSIARGGYNEQFF.

V and J are TRBV2 and TRBJ2-7, with 10 bases aligning to TRBD1. Germline V gives CDR1 SNHLY, CDR2 FYNNEI. The CDR3 has 14 amino acids. V shed 6 bases and J 3 bases; nucleotides not matched to a gene: 5. As DNA, the CDR3 is TGTGCCAGCAGGGAGGACAGGGGGAACTACGAGCAGTACTTC. Translating it yields CASREDRGNYEQYF.